This T cell receptor beta chain was identified during a study of vaccination and CD4 T cells after COVID-19. The Oncomine TCR Beta short-read assay generated sequence data from the DNA of cultured CD4+ T cells. TCRdb ran MiXCR on the PCR reads and lists one entry per CDR3 protein. Counted here are fewer than 12,000 distinct CDR3 sequences, 64% occurring once; the ten biggest clones make up 30% to 35%. The CDR3 is made up of 16 amino acids. J was trimmed by 4 bases and V by 6 bases; bases with no gene match: 13. Germline loops: CDR1 MNHEY, CDR2 SMNVEV (reference sequence). This clonotype was recorded a few times. Its antigen remains unidentified. Treatment here: approximately 9-day PBMC culture with coronavirus spike peptide pools or control peptides (ViraFEST assay).

V is TRBV27 and J is TRBJ1-2, with TRBD1 matching 8 bases. The sample taken for sequencing was CD4+ T cells from blood, cultured in vitro. The origin of this receptor is a human donor who had recovered from COVID-19. The CDR3 loop reads CASRALRQGKSYGYTF. The CDR3 DNA reads as TGTGCCAGCAGGGCCTTACGACAGGGGAAAAGCTATGGCTACACCTTC.